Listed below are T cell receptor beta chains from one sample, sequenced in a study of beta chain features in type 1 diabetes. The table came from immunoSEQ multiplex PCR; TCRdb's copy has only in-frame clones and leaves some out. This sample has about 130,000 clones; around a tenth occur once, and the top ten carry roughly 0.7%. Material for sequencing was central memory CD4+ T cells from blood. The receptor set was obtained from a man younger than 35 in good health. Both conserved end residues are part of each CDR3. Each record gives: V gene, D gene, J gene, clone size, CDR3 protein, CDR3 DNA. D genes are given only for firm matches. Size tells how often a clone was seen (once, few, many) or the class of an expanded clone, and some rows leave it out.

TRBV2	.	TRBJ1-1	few	CASISQGNTEAFF	TGTGCCAGCATTTCACAGGGGAACACTGAAGCTTTCTTT
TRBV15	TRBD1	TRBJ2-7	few	CATSRDPTGRNEQYF	TGTGCCACCAGCAGAGACCCGACAGGGCGAAACGAGCAGTACTTC
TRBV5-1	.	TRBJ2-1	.	CASSPILQQGNEQFF	TGCGCCAGCAGCCCAATACTCCAACAGGGAAATGAGCAGTTCTTC
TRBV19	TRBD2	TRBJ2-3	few	CASRSGGTDTQYF	TGTGCCAGTAGGAGCGGGGGAACAGATACGCAGTATTTT
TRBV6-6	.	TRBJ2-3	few	CASSSDGVWEDTQYF	TGTGCCAGCAGTTCTGACGGGGTCTGGGAAGATACGCAGTATTTT
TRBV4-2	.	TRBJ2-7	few	CASSHEGGDEQYF	TGTGCCAGCAGCCATGAGGGGGGGGACGAGCAGTACTTC
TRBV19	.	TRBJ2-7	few	CASSPSGYEQYF	TGTGCCAGTAGTCCTTCGGGCTACGAGCAGTACTTC
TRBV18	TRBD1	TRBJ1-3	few	CASSPGQGGNTIYF	TGTGCCAGCTCGCCCGGACAGGGAGGAAACACCATATATTTT
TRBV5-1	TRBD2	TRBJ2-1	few	CASSPGVAGGLYNEQFF	TGCGCCAGCAGCCCCGGCGTAGCGGGGGGGCTTTACAATGAGCAGTTCTTC
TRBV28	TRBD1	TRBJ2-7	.	CASTELGTGDEQYF	TGTGCCAGCACAGAGTTGGGGACAGGGGACGAGCAGTACTTC